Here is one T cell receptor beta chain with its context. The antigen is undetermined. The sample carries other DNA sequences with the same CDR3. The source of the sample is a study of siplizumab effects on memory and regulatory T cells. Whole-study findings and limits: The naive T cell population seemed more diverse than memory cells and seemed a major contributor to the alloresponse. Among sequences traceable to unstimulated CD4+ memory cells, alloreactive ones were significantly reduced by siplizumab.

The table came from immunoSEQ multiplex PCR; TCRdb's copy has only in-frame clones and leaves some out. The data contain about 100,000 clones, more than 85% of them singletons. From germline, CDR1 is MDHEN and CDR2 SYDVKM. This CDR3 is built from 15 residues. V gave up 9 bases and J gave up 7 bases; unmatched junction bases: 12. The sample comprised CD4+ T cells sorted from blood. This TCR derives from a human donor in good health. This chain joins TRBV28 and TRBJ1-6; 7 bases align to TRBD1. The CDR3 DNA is TGTGCCAGTACCCGACCAGGGGGAATCAATTCACCCCTCCACTTT. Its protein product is CASTRPGGINSPLHF.